This TCR beta chain was retrieved from a study of blood T cell repertoires in COVID-19. On the study more broadly: Sample material is recorded as cDNA or gDNA derived from T cells, B-cell-depleted T cells, or PBMCs.

Methods used by the authors: Amplification of reference gene primers provided the estimated nucleated cell counts. This table comes from immunoSEQ multiplex PCR, and its TCRdb copy is limited to in-frame clones, with some not included. Clone size and the V and J calls come from that table; the DNA yielded D and trimming. The sample comprises more than 70,000 clones, about 93% of which are singletons, and roughly 3.9% rests with the top ten. The TCR originated in a woman between 50 and 59 years old in a cohort sampled during active COVID-19. Source material: peripheral blood.

The DNA for the CDR3 is TGTGCCAGTACCCCATTCACCGGGACTAGCGGGACCATCGGGCAGTTCTTC. Protein sequence: CASTPFTGTSGTIGQFF. V gene TRBV19 combines with J gene TRBJ2-1; 13 positions agree with TRBD2. The length of the CDR3 is 17 residues. Germline CDR1 and CDR2: LNHDA and SQIVND (reference sequence). The V and J ends lost 7 bases and 12 bases, in that order; junction bases with no gene match: 18.